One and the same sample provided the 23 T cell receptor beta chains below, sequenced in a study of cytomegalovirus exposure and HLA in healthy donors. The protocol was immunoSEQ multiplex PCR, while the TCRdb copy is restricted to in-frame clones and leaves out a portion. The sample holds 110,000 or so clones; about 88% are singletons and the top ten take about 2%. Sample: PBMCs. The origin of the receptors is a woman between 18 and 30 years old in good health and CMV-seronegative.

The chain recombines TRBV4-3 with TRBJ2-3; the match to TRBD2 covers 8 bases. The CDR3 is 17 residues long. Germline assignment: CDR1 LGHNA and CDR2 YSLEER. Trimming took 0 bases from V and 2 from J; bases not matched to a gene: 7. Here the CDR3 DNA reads TGCGCCAGCAGCCAAGATGGAGCGGGAGACTCCACAGATACGCAGTATTTT. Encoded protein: CASSQDGAGDSTDTQYF.

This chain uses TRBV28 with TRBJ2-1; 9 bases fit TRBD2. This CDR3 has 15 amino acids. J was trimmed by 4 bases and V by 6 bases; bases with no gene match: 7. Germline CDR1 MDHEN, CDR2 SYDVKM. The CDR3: CASSRHSGSYNEQFF. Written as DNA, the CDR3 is TGTGCCAGCAGCCGGCATAGCGGGAGTTACAATGAGCAGTTCTTC.

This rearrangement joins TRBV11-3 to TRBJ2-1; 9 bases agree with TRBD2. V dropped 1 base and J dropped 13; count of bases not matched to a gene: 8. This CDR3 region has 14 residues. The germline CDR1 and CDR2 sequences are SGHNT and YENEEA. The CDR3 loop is CASSLGSLSGSQFF. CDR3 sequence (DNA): TGTGCCAGCAGCTTAGGTTCCCTTAGCGGGAGTCAGTTCTTC.

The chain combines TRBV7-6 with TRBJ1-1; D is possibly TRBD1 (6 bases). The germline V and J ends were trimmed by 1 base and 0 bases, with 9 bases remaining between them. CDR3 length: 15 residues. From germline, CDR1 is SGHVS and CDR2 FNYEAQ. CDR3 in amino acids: CASSLGTAMNTEAFF. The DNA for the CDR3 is TGTGCCAGCAGCTTAGGGACAGCTATGAACACTGAAGCTTTCTTT. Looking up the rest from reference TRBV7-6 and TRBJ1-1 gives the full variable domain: GAGVSQSPRYKVTKRGQDVALRCDPISGHVSLYWYRQALGQGPEFLTYFNYEAQQDKSGLPNDRFSAERPEGSISTLTIQRTEQRDSAMYRCASSLGTAMNTEAFFGQGTRLTVV.

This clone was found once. The CDR3: CASSLLDRVTGTNEKLFF. The DNA of the CDR3 is TGTGCCAGCAGCTTATTGGACCGCGTGACAGGGACTAATGAAAAACTGTTTTTT. The V gene is TRBV7-3, the J gene TRBJ1-4, with TRBD1 identical over 7 bases. Trimming removed 2 bases from V and 2 bases from J; junction bases left unmatched: 11. Looked up from germline, CDR1 is SGHTA and CDR2 is FQGTGA. This CDR3 is built from 18 residues.

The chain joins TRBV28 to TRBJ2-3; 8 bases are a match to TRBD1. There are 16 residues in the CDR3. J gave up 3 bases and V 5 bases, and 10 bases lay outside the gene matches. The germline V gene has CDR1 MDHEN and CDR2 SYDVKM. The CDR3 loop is CASSESDRGSTDTQYF. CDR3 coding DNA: TGTGCCAGCAGTGAATCAGACAGGGGAAGTACAGATACGCAGTATTTT.

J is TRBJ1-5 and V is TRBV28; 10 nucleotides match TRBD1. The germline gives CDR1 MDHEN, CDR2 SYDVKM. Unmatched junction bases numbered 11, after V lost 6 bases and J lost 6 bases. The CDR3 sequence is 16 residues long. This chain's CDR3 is CASRLGDRGTGQPQHF. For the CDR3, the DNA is TGTGCCAGCAGGTTGGGGGACAGGGGCACGGGTCAGCCCCAGCATTTT.

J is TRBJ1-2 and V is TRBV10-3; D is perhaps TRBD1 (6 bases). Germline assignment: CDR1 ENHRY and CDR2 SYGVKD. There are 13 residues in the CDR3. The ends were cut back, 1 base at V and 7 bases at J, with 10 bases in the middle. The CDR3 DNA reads TGTGCCATCAGTGAGTTAAACAGGGCTGGCTACACCTTC. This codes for CAISELNRAGYTF.

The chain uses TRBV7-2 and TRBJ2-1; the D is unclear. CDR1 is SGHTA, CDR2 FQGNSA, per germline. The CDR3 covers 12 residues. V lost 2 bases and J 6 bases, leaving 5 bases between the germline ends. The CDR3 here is CASSLNFNEQFF. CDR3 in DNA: TGTGCCAGCAGCTTAAACTTCAATGAGCAGTTCTTC.

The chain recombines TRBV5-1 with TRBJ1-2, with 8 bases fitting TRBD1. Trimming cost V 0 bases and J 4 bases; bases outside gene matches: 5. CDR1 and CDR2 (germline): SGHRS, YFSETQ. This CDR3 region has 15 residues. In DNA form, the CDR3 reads TGCGCCAGCAGCTTGGCAGGGGGCCTATTCTATGGCTACACCTTC. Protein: CASSLAGGLFYGYTF.

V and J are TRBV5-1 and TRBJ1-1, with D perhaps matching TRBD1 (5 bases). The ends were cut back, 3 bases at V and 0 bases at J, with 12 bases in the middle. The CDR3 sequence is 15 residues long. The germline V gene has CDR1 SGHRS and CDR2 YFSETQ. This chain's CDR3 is CASSSRGLVNTEAFF. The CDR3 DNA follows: TGCGCCAGCAGCTCGAGGGGACTGGTGAACACTGAAGCTTTCTTT.

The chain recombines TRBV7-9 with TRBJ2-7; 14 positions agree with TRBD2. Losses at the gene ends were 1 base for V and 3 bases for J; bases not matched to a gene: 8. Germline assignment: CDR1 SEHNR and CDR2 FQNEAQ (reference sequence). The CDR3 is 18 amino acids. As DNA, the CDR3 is TGTGCCAGCAGCTTAGTAGTGGGACTAGCGGGAGTATTCTACGAGCAGTACTTC. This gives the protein CASSLVVGLAGVFYEQYF.

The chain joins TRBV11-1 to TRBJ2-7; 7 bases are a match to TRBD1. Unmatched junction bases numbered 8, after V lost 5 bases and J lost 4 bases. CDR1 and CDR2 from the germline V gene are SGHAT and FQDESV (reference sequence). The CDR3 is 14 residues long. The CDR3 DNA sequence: TGTGCCAGCAGCCCCACAGGGGTACCTTACGAGCAGTACTTC. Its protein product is CASSPTGVPYEQYF.

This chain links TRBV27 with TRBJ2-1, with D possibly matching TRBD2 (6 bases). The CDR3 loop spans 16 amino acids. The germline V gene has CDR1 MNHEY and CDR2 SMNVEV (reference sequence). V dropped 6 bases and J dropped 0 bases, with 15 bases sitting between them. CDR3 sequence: CASRPGLSSSYNEQFF. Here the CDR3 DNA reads TGTGCCAGCAGACCGGGACTGTCGAGCTCCTACAATGAGCAGTTCTTC.

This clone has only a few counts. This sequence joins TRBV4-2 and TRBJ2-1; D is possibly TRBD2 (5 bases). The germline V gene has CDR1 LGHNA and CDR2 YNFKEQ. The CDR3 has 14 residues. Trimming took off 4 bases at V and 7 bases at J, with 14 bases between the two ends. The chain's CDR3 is CASSPRGPGNEQFF. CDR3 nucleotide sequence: TGTGCCAGCAGCCCAAGAGGTCCGGGGAATGAGCAGTTCTTC.

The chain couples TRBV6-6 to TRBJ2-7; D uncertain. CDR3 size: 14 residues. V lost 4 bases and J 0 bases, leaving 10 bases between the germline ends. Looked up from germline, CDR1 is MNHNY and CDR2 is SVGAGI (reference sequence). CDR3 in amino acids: CASSSLSLSYEQYF. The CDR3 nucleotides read TGTGCCAGCAGTTCCCTGTCACTCTCCTACGAGCAGTACTTC.

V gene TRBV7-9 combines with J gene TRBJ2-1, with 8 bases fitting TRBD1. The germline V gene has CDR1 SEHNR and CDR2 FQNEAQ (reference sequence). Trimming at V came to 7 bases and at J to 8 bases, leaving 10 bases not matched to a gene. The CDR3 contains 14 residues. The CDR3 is CASTNDRGRDEQFF. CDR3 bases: TGTGCCAGCACCAATGACAGGGGAAGGGATGAGCAGTTCTTC.

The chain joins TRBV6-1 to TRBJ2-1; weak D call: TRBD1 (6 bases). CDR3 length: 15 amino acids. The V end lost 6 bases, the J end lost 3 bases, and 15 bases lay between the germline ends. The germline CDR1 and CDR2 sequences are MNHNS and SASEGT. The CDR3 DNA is TGTGCCAGCAGGGTACCCAGGACAGTCTACAATGAGCAGTTCTTC. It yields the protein CASRVPRTVYNEQFF.

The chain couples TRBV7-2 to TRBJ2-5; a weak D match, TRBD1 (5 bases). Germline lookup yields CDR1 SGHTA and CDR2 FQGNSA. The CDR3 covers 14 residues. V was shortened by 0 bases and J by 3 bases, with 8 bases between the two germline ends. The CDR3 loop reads CASSLAATEETQYF. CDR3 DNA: TGTGCCAGCAGCTTAGCAGCGACAGAAGAGACCCAGTACTTC.

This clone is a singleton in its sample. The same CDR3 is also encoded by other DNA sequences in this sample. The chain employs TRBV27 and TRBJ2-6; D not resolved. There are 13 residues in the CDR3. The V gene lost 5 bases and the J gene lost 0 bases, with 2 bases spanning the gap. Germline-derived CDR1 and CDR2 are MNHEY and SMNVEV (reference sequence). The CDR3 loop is CASSLSGANVLTF. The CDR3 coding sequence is TGTGCCAGCAGTCTCTCTGGGGCCAACGTCCTGACTTTC. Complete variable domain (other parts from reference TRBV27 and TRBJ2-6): EAQVTQNPRYLITVTGKKLTVTCSQNMNHEYMSWYRQDPGLGLRQIYYSMNVEVTDKGDVPEGYKVSRKEKRNFPLILESPSPNQTSLYFCASSLSGANVLTFGAGSRLTVL.

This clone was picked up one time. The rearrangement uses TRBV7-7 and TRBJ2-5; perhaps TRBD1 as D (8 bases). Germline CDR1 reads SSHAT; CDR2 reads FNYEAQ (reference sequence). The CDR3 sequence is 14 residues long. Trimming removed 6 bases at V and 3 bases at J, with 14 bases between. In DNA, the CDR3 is TGTGCCAGCAGTCACAGGGGGGGGGAAGAGACCCAGTACTTC. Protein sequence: CASSHRGGEETQYF.

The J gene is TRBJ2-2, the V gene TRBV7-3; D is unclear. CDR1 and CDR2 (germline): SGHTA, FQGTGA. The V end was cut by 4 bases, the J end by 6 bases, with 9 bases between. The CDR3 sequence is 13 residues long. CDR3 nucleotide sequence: TGTGCCAGCAGCTCGGAGTTTCCCGGGGAGCTGTTTTTT. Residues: CASSSEFPGELFF.

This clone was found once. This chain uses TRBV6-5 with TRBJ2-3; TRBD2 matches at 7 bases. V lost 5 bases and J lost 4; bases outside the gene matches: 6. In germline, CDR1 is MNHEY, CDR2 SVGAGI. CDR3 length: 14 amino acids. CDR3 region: CASSGGGEADTQYF. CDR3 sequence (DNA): TGTGCCAGCAGTGGGGGGGGAGAGGCAGATACGCAGTATTTT.